This T cell receptor (beta chain) was sequenced in a study of beta chain features in type 1 diabetes. TCRB transcripts that were expressed got sequenced, as all of the isolated RNA had been reverse transcribed. The repertoire was sequenced with immunoSEQ multiplex PCR; TCRdb's copy has only in-frame clones and lacks some. Here the sample spans around 250,000 clones, less than 30% being singletons. Findings and caveats of the study: TCRB CDR3 length was moderately but significantly reduced in all four CD4+ subsets of Type 1 diabetes patients.

This CDR3 contains 15 residues. The V end lost 1 base, the J end lost 0 bases, and 7 bases lay between the germline ends. Germline values: CDR1 SGHTA, CDR2 FQGTGA. This clone was seen a few times. What it binds is not known. The TCR originated in a woman aged 25 to 45 with type 1 diabetes. The V and J genes are TRBV7-3 and TRBJ2-1; possible D gene TRBD2, 6 bases. Sequenced sample: naive CD4+ T cells from blood. CDR3 sequence reads: CASSLMGGSYNEQFF. The CDR3 DNA reads as TGTGCCAGCAGCTTAATGGGGGGCTCCTACAATGAGCAGTTCTTC.